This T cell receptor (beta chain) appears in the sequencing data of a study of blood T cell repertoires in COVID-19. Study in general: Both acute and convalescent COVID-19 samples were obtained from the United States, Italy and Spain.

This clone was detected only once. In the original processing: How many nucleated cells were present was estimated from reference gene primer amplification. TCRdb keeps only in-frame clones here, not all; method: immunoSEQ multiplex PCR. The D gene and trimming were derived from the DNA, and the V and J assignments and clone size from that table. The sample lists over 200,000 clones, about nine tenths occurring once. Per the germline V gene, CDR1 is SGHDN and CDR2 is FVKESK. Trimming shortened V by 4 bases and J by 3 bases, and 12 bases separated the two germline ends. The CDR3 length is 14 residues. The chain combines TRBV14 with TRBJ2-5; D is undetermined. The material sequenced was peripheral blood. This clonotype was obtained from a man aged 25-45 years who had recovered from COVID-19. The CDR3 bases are TGTGCCAGCAGCCCCTTGAGCATCGAAGAGACCCAGTACTTC. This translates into CASSPLSIEETQYF. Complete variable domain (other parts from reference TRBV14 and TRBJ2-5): EAGVTQFPSHSVIEKGQTVTLRCDPISGHDNLYWYRRVMGKEIKFLLHFVKESKQDESGMPNNRFLAERTGGTYSTLKVQPAELEDSGVYFCASSPLSIEETQYFGPGTRLLVL.